The sample holds many counts of the clone carrying this T cell receptor (beta chain). The antigen remains unidentified. The source of the sample is a study of sequential checkpoint blockade in melanoma. Across the whole study: Maintenance nivolumab came after either treatment sequence.

CDR3 length: 16 amino acids. CDR1 and CDR2 (germline): SGHNT, YENEEA. V gave up 3 bases and J gave up 2 bases, with 16 bases separating them. TCRdb keeps only in-frame clones here, not all; method: immunoSEQ multiplex PCR. The sample lists about 4,200 clones; roughly 22% were seen once. Treatment here: randomized to nivolumab then ipilimumab (arm A) or the reverse (arm B). Findings and limits, study-wide: Clinical benefit was about 30 times likelier when tumor T-cell fraction and clonality increased. Tumor T-cell fraction and clonality correlated with PD-L1 and CD8+ counts.

The TCR originated in a human donor with melanoma. The starting material was tumor tissue (inferred from file names), obtained from a patient given nivolumab and ipilimumab in sequence. V is TRBV11-3 and J is TRBJ2-5; maybe TRBD1 (6 bases). The CDR3 loop reads CASSLEGTQLQETQYF. CDR3 bases: TGTGCCAGCAGCTTGGAAGGGACACAACTTCAAGAGACCCAGTACTTC.